The sequence of this T cell receptor beta chain was determined in a study of OX40 agonist ivuxolimab in advanced cancers. Germline V gene data show CDR1 as MGHDK and CDR2 as SYGVNS. The V end lost 6 bases, the J end lost 3 bases, and 0 bases lay between the germline ends. CDR3 length: 10 amino acids. Only in-frame clones appear in the TCRdb table, and some are missing; sequencing was by immunoSEQ multiplex PCR. The sample comprises fewer than 35,000 clones, over 75% of which are singletons, and roughly 22% rests with the top ten. Here the sequenced sample was CD4+ or CD8+ T cells sorted from blood, taken in a trial of the OX40 agonist ivuxolimab. The TCR comes from an adult with an advanced solid tumor such as melanoma, head and neck, liver or kidney cancer. The chain carries TRBV25-1 and TRBJ2-1, with D unresolved. CDR3 region: CASSYNEQFF. DNA for the CDR3: TGTGCCAGCAGCTACAATGAGCAGTTCTTC.